The rows below give T cell receptor beta chains drawn from one sample of a study of blood T cell repertoires in COVID-19. Assay used: immunoSEQ multiplex PCR; TCRdb lists only in-frame clones, some missing. The data contain hundreds of thousands of clones, about 86% of them seen just once; the ten biggest clones take up about 2.2%. Sample: peripheral blood. These receptors came from a woman aged 30 to 39 who had recovered from COVID-19. Both conserved end residues are part of each CDR3.

V gene	CDR3 protein
TRBV3-1/TRBV3-2	CASSQEGLAGLAEQFF
TRBV7-8	CASGPAGRQGRHEQFF
TRBV19	CASSRTESYGYTF
TRBV28	CASSRGGDGEKLFF
TRBV3-1/TRBV3-2	CASSQGVVVKYSNQPQHF
TRBV11-2	CASSFLGADTNYGYTF
TRBV5-1	CASSLVSGNGYTF
TRBV28	CASYKPDRGGYGYTF
TRBV3-1/TRBV3-2	CASSQDRSTNEKLFF
TRBV6-4	CASSVTGNTDTQYF
TRBV5-6	CASSSSRTAYYGYTF
TRBV10-3	CAISDLRDTQYF
TRBV7-3	CASSLIGGHNEQFF
TRBV2	CASSDFAGAFF
TRBV5-1	CASSLKHPGIPDTQYF
TRBV6-5	CASSRGNSHGYTF
TRBV7-3	CASSIQSGTRAFF
TRBV13	CASSYGTSGRANEQFF
TRBV6-5	CASSRGAGELFF
TRBV19	CATDTGQLNTEAFF
TRBV6-4	CASSDGTGGTGELFF
TRBV6-5	CASRTTEDEKLFF
TRBV5-4	CASSGNYGYTF
TRBV11-2	CASSLGEKGYTF
TRBV21-1	CASSKVGSNIQYF
TRBV6-6	CASRDGTVSYEQYF
TRBV5-6	CASQIAGGASFGYTF
TRBV6-4	CASSVRAGVTDEQFF